The clone carrying this T cell receptor beta chain was detected only a few times. These data belong to a study of beta chain features in type 1 diabetes. The V gene's germline CDR1 is LGHNA and CDR2 YSLEER. J lost 6 bases, V lost 4 bases, and 1 base had no gene match. This CDR3 region has 14 residues. Expressed TCRB transcripts got sequenced, as all isolated RNA was reverse transcribed. The repertoire was sequenced with immunoSEQ multiplex PCR; TCRdb's copy has only in-frame clones and lacks some. This table holds a few hundred thousand clones, approximately 15% found once. The receptor's source is a young man in good health. Sample: naive CD4+ T cells from blood. The rearrangement links TRBV4-3 to TRBJ2-3, with 13 positions matching TRBD2. The CDR3 is CASSPTSGGDTQYF. DNA for the CDR3: TGCGCCAGCAGCCCGACTAGCGGGGGGGATACGCAGTATTTT.